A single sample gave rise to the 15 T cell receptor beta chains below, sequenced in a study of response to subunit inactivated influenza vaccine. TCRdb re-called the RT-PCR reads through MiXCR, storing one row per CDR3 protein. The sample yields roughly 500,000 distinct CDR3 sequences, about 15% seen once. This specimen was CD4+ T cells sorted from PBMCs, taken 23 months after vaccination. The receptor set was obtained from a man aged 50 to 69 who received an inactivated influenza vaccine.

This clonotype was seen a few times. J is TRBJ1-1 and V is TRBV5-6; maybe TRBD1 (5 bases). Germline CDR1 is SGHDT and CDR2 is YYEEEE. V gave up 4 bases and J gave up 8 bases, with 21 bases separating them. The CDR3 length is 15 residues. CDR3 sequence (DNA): TGTGCCAGCAGCGAAATAACCGGGGGTATAACCGAAGCTTTCTTT. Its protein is CASSEITGGITEAFF.

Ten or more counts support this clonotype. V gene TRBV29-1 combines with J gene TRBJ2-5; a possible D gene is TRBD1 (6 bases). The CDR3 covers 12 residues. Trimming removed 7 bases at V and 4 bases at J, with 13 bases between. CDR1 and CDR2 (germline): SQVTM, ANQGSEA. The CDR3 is CSGRSQGETQYF. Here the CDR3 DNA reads TGCAGCGGTCGTTCACAGGGAGAGACCCAGTACTTC.

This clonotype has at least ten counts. CDR3 sequence reads: CASSYGTREHNEQFF. The CDR3 DNA is TGTGCCAGCAGTTACGGAACTAGGGAGCACAATGAGCAGTTCTTC. V usage is TRBV6-2 or TRBV6-3 and J usage is TRBJ2-1; perhaps TRBD2 as D (5 bases). From germline, CDR1 is MNHEY and CDR2 SVGEGT. This CDR3 has 15 residues. The V end was cut by 2 bases, the J end by 5 bases, with 13 bases between.

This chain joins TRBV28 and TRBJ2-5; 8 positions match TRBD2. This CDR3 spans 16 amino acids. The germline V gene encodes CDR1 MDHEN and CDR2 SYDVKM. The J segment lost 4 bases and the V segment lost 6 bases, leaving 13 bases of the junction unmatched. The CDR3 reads CASSRGRYPRGETQYF. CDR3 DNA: TGTGCCAGCAGCCGCGGGAGGTACCCACGAGGAGAGACCCAGTACTTC. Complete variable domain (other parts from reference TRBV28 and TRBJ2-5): DVKVTQSSRYLVKRTGEKVFLECVQDMDHENMFWYRQDPGLGLRLIYFSYDVKMKEKGDIPEGYSVSREKKERFSLILESASTNQTSMYLCASSRGRYPRGETQYFGPGTRLLVL.

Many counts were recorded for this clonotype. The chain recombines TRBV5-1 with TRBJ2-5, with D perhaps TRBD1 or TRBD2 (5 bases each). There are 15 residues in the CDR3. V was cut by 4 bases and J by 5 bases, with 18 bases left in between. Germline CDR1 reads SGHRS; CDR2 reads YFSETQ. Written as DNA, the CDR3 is TGCGCCAGCAGCCCGCTGGGGGTCCCAAGCGAGACCCAGTACTTC. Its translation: CASSPLGVPSETQYF. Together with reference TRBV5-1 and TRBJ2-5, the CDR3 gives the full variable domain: KAGVTQTPRYLIKTRGQQVTLSCSPISGHRSVSWYQQTPGQGLQFLFEYFSETQRNKGNFPGRFSGRQFSNSRSEMNVSTLELGDSALYLCASSPLGVPSETQYFGPGTRLLVL.

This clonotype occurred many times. This chain's CDR3 is CASSLPVTDTQYF. The CDR3 region has the DNA TGTGCCAGCAGCTTACCAGTCACAGATACGCAGTATTTT. The rearrangement links TRBV7-2 to TRBJ2-3; no reliable D call. V gave up 2 bases and J gave up 2 bases, with 5 bases separating them. Germline CDR1 and CDR2: SGHTA and FQGNSA. The length of the CDR3 is 13 residues.

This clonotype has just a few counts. CDR3 in DNA: TGTGCCAGCAGCCAATTTGGGACAGGCAATCAGCCCCAGCATTTT. Amino acid sequence: CASSQFGTGNQPQHF. The J gene is TRBJ1-5, the V gene TRBV3-1; 7 nucleotides agree with TRBD1. The CDR3 consists of 15 residues. Looked up from germline, CDR1 is LGHDT and CDR2 is YNNKEL (reference sequence). With V trimmed by 2 bases and J by 2 bases, 3 bases remained unmatched.

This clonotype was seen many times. The chain's CDR3 is CASSMGGEGYGYTF. As DNA, the CDR3 is TGCGCCAGTTCGATGGGGGGCGAAGGCTATGGCTACACCTTC. The rearrangement joins TRBV5-1 to TRBJ1-2; perhaps TRBD1 as D (6 bases). The CDR3 contains 14 residues. The V end lost 8 bases, the J end lost 4 bases, and 18 bases lay between the germline ends. The V gene's germline CDR1 is SGHRS and CDR2 YFSETQ.

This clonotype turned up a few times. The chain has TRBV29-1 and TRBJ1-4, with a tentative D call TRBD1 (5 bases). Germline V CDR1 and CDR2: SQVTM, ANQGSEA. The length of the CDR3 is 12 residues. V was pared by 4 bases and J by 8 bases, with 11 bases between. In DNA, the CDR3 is TGCAGCGTTGGAGCCAGGGCAGAAAAACTGTTTTTT. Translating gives CSVGARAEKLFF. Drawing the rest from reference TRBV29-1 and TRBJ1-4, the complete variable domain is SAVISQKPSRDICQRGTSLTIQCQVDSQVTMMFWYRQQPGQSLTLIATANQGSEATYESGFVIDKFPISRPNLTFSTLTVSNMSPEDSSIYLCSVGARAEKLFFGSGTQLSVL.

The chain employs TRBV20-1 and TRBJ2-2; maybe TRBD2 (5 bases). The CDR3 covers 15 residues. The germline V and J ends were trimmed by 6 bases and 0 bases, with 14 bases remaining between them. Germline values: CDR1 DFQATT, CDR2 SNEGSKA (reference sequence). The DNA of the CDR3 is TGCAGTGCCGCGGGCCTGCGGTCGAACACCGGGGAGCTGTTTTTT. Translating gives CSAAGLRSNTGELFF.

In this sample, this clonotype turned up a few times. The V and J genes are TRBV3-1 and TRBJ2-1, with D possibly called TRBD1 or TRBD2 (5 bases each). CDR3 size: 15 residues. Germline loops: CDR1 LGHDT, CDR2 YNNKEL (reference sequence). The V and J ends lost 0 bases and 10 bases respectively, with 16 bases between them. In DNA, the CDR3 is TGTGCCAGCAGCCAAGAGGGGGTCCGAGCCCAAGAGCAGTTCTTC. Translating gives CASSQEGVRAQEQFF.

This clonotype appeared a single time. The CDR3, as DNA: TGTGCCAGCAGTCGGGGACAGGGAATAGTCACTGAAGCTTTCTTT. As protein: CASSRGQGIVTEAFF. V usage is TRBV28 and J usage is TRBJ1-1; 9 bases are a match to TRBD1. V shed 5 bases, J shed 4 bases, and the junction held 8 bases outside the gene matches. The CDR3 covers 15 residues. Germline CDR1 and CDR2: MDHEN and SYDVKM.

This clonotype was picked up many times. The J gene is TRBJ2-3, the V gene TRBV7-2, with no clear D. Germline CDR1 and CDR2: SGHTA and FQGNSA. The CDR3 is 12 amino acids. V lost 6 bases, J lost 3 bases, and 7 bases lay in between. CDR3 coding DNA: TGTGCCAGCAGTACAAGAACAGATACGCAGTATTTT. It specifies CASSTRTDTQYF.

CDR3 sequence (DNA): TGTGCCAGCAGCCCTAGGCGGGAGACCTACAATGAGCAGTTCTTC. Protein sequence: CASSPRRETYNEQFF. This chain links TRBV7-8 with TRBJ2-1; 7 bases line up with TRBD2. CDR1 and CDR2 from the germline V gene are SGHVS and FQNEAQ. The J segment lost 2 bases and the V segment lost 5 bases, leaving 6 bases of the junction unmatched. CDR3 length: 15 amino acids.

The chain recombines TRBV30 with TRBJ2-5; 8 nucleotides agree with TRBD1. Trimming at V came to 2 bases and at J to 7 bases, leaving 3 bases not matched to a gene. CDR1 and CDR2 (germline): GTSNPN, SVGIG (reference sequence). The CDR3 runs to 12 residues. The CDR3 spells CAWSWQGATQYF. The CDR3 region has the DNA TGTGCCTGGAGTTGGCAGGGGGCGACCCAGTACTTC.